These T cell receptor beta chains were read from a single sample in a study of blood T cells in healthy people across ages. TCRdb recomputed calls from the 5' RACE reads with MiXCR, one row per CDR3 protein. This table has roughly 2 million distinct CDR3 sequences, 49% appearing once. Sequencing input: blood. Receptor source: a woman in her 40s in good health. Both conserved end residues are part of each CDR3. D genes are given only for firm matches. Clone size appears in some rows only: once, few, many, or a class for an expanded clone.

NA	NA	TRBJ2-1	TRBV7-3	CASSSTNPGSVNERFF	TGTGCCAGCAGCTCAACCAATCCGGGATCCGTCAATGAGCGGTTCTTC
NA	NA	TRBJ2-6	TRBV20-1	CSASPRTSGANVQTF	TGCAGTGCTAGCCCACGTACTAGTGGGGCCAACGTCCAGACTTTC
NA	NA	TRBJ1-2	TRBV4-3	CASSQDASGSGYTF	TGCGCCAGCAGTCAGGATGCGTCAGGGTCGGGCTACACCTTC
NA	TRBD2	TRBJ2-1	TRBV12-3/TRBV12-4	CASSSVAGGYGEQFF	TGTGCCAGCAGTTCCGTAGCGGGAGGGTATGGTGAGCAGTTCTTC
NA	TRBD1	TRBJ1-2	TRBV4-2	CASSQAAQGALLLYGYTF	TGTGCCAGCAGCCAAGCGGCGCAGGGGGCGCTTCTGTTGTATGGCTACACCTTC
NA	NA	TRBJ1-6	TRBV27	CASSFQAYNSPLHF	TGTGCCAGCAGTTTTCAGGCGTATAATTCACCCCTCCACTTT
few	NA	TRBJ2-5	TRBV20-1	CSALPGARETQYF	TGCAGTGCCCTCCCGGGGGCACGAGAGACCCAGTACTTC
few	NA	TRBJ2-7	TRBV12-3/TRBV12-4	CASSLDRHEQYF	TGTGCCAGCAGTTTAGACCGCCACGAGCAGTACTTC
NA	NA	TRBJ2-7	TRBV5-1	CASSSISTVEQYF	TGCGCCAGCAGCTCCATATCCACTGTCGAGCAGTACTTC
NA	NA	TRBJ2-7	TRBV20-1	CSARTVQPGRYEQYF	TGCAGTGCTAGAACGGTGCAGCCGGGTAGGTACGAGCAGTACTTC
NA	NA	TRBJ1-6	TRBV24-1	CAIRIGEGFNSPLHF	TGTGCCATCAGAATCGGTGAGGGGTTTAATTCACCCCTCCACTTT
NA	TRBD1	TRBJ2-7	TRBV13	CASSKTTGEMGEQYF	TGTGCCAGCAGCAAGACGACAGGGGAAATGGGCGAGCAGTACTTC
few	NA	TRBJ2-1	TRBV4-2	CASSQEAHYEQFF	TGTGCCAGCAGCCAAGAGGCCCATTATGAGCAGTTCTTC
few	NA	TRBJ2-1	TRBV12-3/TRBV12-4	CASSQGTTKFF	TGTGCCAGCAGCCAAGGGACGACGAAGTTCTTC